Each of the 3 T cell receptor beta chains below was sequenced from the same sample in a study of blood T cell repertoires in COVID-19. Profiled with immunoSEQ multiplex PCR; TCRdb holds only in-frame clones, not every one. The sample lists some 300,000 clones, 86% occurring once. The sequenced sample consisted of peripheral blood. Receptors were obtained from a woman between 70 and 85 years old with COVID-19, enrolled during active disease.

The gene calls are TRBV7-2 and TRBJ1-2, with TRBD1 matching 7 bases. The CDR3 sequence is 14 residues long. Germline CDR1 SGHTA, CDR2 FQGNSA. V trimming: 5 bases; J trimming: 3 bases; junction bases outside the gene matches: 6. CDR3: CASSAIQGYYGYTF. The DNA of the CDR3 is TGTGCCAGCAGCGCCATACAGGGGTACTATGGCTACACCTTC.

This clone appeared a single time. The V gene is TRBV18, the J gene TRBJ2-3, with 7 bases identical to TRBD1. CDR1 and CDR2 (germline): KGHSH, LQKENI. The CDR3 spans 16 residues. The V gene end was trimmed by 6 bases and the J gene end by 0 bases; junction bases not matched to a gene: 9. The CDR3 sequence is CASSSPGGLSTDTQYF. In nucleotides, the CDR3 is TGTGCCAGCTCTTCTCCAGGGGGTTTAAGCACAGATACGCAGTATTTT.

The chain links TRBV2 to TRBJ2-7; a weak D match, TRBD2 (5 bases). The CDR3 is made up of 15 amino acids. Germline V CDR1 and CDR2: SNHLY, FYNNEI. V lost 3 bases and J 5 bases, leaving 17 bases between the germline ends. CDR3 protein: CASSETGGLGNEQYF. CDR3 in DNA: TGTGCCAGCAGTGAGACCGGCGGGCTAGGAAACGAGCAGTACTTC.